These 22 T cell receptor beta chains share one sample of origin, sequenced in a study of blood T cell repertoires in COVID-19. Using immunoSEQ multiplex PCR, the repertoire was profiled, and TCRdb retains in-frame clones only, with some absent. The repertoire consists of roughly 230,000 clones, with roughly nine tenths occurring once and the leading ten covering 4.6%. Sequencing was performed on peripheral blood. These receptors originate from a woman aged 40 to 49 who had recovered from COVID-19.

The J gene is TRBJ2-3, the V gene TRBV5-1; 7 positions match TRBD2. There are 14 residues in the CDR3. The V segment lost 5 bases and the J segment 2 bases; nucleotides outside the gene matches: 5. CDR1 and CDR2 (germline): SGHRS, YFSETQ. The CDR3 region is CASRYGGITDTQYF. In DNA, the CDR3 is TGCGCCAGCAGGTACGGGGGGATCACAGATACGCAGTATTTT.

The chain recombines TRBV24-1 with TRBJ2-3; 7 nucleotides match TRBD2. The CDR3 is made up of 14 amino acids. V was clipped by 5 bases and J by 4 bases; unmatched bases: 5. The germline V gene has CDR1 KGHDR and CDR2 SFDVKD. The CDR3 is CATSAAGTADTQYF. In DNA form, the CDR3 reads TGTGCCACCAGTGCAGCGGGGACCGCAGATACGCAGTATTTT.

By share of the sample, this clone is medium-sized. The chain joins TRBV5-3 to TRBJ2-7; TRBD2 matches at 7 bases. TRBV5-3 is known as an ORF, though its function is uncertain. The CDR3 covers 15 residues. V was pared by 4 bases and J by 0 bases, with 7 bases of the junction left unmatched. The CDR3 sequence: CARSPWEGSSYEQYF. CDR3 bases: TGTGCCAGAAGCCCTTGGGAGGGGAGCTCCTACGAGCAGTACTTC.

This clone came up a few times. This chain connects TRBV30 to TRBJ1-5; D gene uncertain. Deletions cut 1 base from V and 5 bases from J, with 9 bases between. There are 13 residues in the CDR3. Germline V gene lookup returns CDR1 GTSNPN and CDR2 SVGIG (reference sequence). The CDR3 region is CAWSGTVHQPQHF. The CDR3 bases are TGTGCCTGGAGTGGCACAGTCCATCAGCCCCAGCATTTT.

As concerns this clone: At the DNA level, this CDR3 is encoded by other sequences in the same sample as well. The CDR3: CASSLGTSGEETQYF. The CDR3 coding sequence is TGCGCCAGCAGCTTAGGGACTAGCGGTGAAGAGACCCAGTACTTC. The chain recombines TRBV5-1 with TRBJ2-5; TRBD2 matches at 11 bases. The V gene's germline CDR1 is SGHRS and CDR2 YFSETQ. CDR3 size: 15 residues. Trimming at V came to 2 bases and at J to 3 bases, leaving 3 bases not matched to a gene.

The count of this clone is one. The genes are TRBV12-3 or TRBV12-4 and TRBJ2-3; no firm D call. V was clipped by 6 bases and J by 6 bases, with 10 bases between them. The CDR3 is 12 amino acids. The CDR3 is CASSGGVDTQYF. In nucleotides, the CDR3 is TGTGCCAGCAGCGGTGGTGTGGATACGCAGTATTTT.

The chain uses TRBV10-1 and TRBJ2-1, with TRBD2 matching over 10 bases. Germline trimming cut 2 bases from V and 7 bases from J; bases unmatched to any gene: 5. The CDR3 runs to 15 residues. Germline assignment: CDR1 WNHNN and CDR2 SYGVQD (reference sequence). CDR3 bases: TGCGCCAGCAGTGAGACTAGCGGGAATCGGAATGAGCAGTTCTTC. Translating it yields CASSETSGNRNEQFF.

The chain carries TRBV7-9 and TRBJ1-6; the D is unclear. CDR1 and CDR2 from the germline V gene are SEHNR and FQNEAQ (reference sequence). The CDR3 loop spans 14 amino acids. Trimming took off 5 bases at V and 6 bases at J, with 11 bases between the two ends. CDR3 region: CASSEDSVNSPLHF. CDR3 DNA sequence: TGTGCCAGCAGCGAAGATTCGGTTAATTCACCCCTCCACTTT.

The V call is TRBV3-1 (or the pseudogene TRBV3-2), the J call TRBJ1-2; D is possibly TRBD1 (6 bases). V lost 4 bases and J lost 4, with 16 bases in between. The CDR3 loop spans 15 amino acids. From germline, CDR1 is LGHDT and CDR2 YNNKEL (reference sequence). CDR3 residues: CASSLNRGQSYGYTF. CDR3 sequence (DNA): TGTGCCAGCAGCCTAAACAGAGGACAGAGCTATGGCTACACCTTC.

The chain carries TRBV7-9 and TRBJ2-1; 7 bases are shared with TRBD1. J lost 3 bases, V lost 1 base, and 9 bases had no gene match. Per the germline V gene, CDR1 is SEHNR and CDR2 is FQNEAQ (reference sequence). The CDR3 covers 17 residues. As DNA, the CDR3 is TGTGCCAGCAGCTTAGGGGGACAGAGGGATCTCTACAATGAGCAGTTCTTC. It codes for CASSLGGQRDLYNEQFF.

Only one count was recorded for this clone. The chain couples TRBV15 to TRBJ2-4, with 8 bases matching TRBD2. CDR3 length: 17 amino acids. V was pared by 9 bases and J by 2 bases, with 15 bases of the junction left unmatched. Germline V gene lookup returns CDR1 LNHNV and CDR2 YYDKDF (reference sequence). CDR3 DNA sequence: TGTGCCACAAAAATTCTTCAGCGGGAGCGAACCAAAAACATTCAGTACTTC. Encoded protein: CATKILQRERTKNIQYF. Filled out from reference TRBV15 and TRBJ2-4, the complete variable domain reads DAMVIQNPRYQVTQFGKPVTLSCSQTLNHNVMYWYQQKSSQAPKLLFHYYDKDFNNEADTPDNFQSRRPNTSFCFLDIRSPGLGDTAMYLCATKILQRERTKNIQYFGAGTRLSVL.

The chain uses TRBV6-1 and TRBJ1-5, with D hard to call. Deletions cut 1 base from V and 7 bases from J, with 14 bases between. Germline-derived CDR1 and CDR2 are MNHNS and SASEGT. This CDR3 has 15 residues. The CDR3 is CASSEVGGPLQPQHF. The CDR3 bases are TGTGCCAGCAGTGAAGTTGGAGGTCCTCTACAGCCCCAGCATTTT.

V usage is TRBV12-3 or TRBV12-4 and J usage is TRBJ1-1, with no clear D. This CDR3 has 12 amino acids. The ends were cut back, 6 bases at V and 10 bases at J, with 15 bases in the middle. The CDR3 nucleotides read TGTGCCAGCAGCCTCCGCGGAGAACGAGCTTTCTTT. It encodes CASSLRGERAFF.

This clone has only one observation. This rearrangement joins TRBV7-2 to TRBJ1-4; D might be TRBD1 (5 bases). Trimming left V 5 bases short and J 4 bases short, with 14 bases between. The CDR3 is 15 amino acids. Looked up from germline, CDR1 is SGHTA and CDR2 is FQGNSA. The CDR3: CASSPAGGRNEKLFF. CDR3 sequence (DNA): TGTGCCAGCAGCCCGGCGGGGGGACGTAATGAAAAACTGTTTTTT.

The V and J genes are TRBV6-6 and TRBJ1-1; no definite D call. CDR1 and CDR2 from the germline V gene are MNHNY and SVGAGI (reference sequence). The CDR3 loop spans 14 amino acids. V lost 2 bases, J lost 0 bases, and 7 bases lay in between. The CDR3 spells CASSYEEVNTEAFF. CDR3 nucleotide sequence: TGTGCCAGCAGTTACGAGGAGGTGAACACTGAAGCTTTCTTT.

The chain uses TRBV10-2 and TRBJ1-5; maybe TRBD1 (5 bases). V lost 2 bases and J 4 bases, leaving 9 bases between the germline ends. Germline assignment: CDR1 WSHSY and CDR2 SAAADI. The CDR3 has 14 amino acids. In DNA form, the CDR3 reads TGCGCCAGCAGTGAGGGGGCTCGGAATCAGCCCCAGCATTTT. It codes for CASSEGARNQPQHF.

The V and J genes are TRBV2 and TRBJ1-5; 8 nucleotides line up with TRBD1. There are 13 residues in the CDR3. After removal of 9 bases from V and 7 bases from J, the junction contained 8 bases not matched to a gene. Germline V gene data show CDR1 as SNHLY and CDR2 as FYNNEI. CDR3: CASTFTGGQPQHF. In DNA form, the CDR3 reads TGTGCCAGTACTTTCACAGGGGGGCAGCCCCAGCATTTT.

J is TRBJ2-5 and V is TRBV5-1; 11 bases map to TRBD2. Germline CDR1 SGHRS, CDR2 YFSETQ. V lost 4 bases and J lost 2; bases outside the gene matches: 4. This CDR3 is built from 15 residues. The DNA of the CDR3 is TGCGCCAGCAGCGCCGGACTAGCGGGTCAAGAGACCCAGTACTTC. Translated: CASSAGLAGQETQYF.

CDR3 sequence (DNA): TGTGCCAGCAGCGTAGCCCAGGGTCCCACAGATACGCAGTATTTT. Its protein is CASSVAQGPTDTQYF. This chain joins TRBV9 and TRBJ2-3, with a tentative D call TRBD1 (5 bases). V lost 0 bases, J lost 2 bases, and 10 bases lay in between. Germline assignment: CDR1 SGDLS and CDR2 YYNGEE. The CDR3 has 15 residues. The entire variable domain, with the rest obtained from reference TRBV9 and TRBJ2-3, is as follows: DSGVTQTPKHLITATGQRVTLRCSPRSGDLSVYWYQQSLDQGLQFLIQYYNGEERAKGNILERFSAQQFPDLHSELNLSSLELGDSALYFCASSVAQGPTDTQYFGPGTRLTVL.

The chain couples TRBV5-1 to TRBJ1-1; tentatively, D is TRBD1 (5 bases). The ends were cut back, 4 bases at V and 4 bases at J, with 14 bases in the middle. Per the germline V gene, CDR1 is SGHRS and CDR2 is YFSETQ. The CDR3 totals 14 residues. The CDR3 DNA is TGCGCCAGCAGCCTTCGGGGGATCCCCACTGAAGCTTTCTTT. The encoded protein is CASSLRGIPTEAFF.

The chain links TRBV18 to TRBJ2-3; unclear D gene. Trimming shortened V by 3 bases and J by 7 bases, and 17 bases separated the two germline ends. This CDR3 comprises 15 residues. From germline, CDR1 is KGHSH and CDR2 LQKENI. The CDR3 coding sequence is TGTGCCAGCTCACCCAAAAGAACAAGCGCCTATACGCAGTATTTT. As protein: CASSPKRTSAYTQYF. The whole variable domain, filled in from reference TRBV18 and TRBJ2-3, reads NAGVMQNPRHLVRRRGQEARLRCSPMKGHSHVYWYRQLPEEGLKFMVYLQKENIIDESGMPKERFSAEFPKEGPSILRIQQVVRGDSAAYFCASSPKRTSAYTQYFGPGTRLTVL.

CDR3 bases: TGTGCCAGCAGCCCGGACAGGGGATATGGCTACACCTTC. This gives the protein CASSPDRGYGYTF. The J gene is TRBJ1-2, the V gene TRBV11-1, with TRBD1 matching 9 bases. Trimming removed 5 bases from V and 5 bases from J; junction bases left unmatched: 3. This CDR3 is 13 amino acids long. CDR1 and CDR2 (germline): SGHAT, FQDESV (reference sequence).